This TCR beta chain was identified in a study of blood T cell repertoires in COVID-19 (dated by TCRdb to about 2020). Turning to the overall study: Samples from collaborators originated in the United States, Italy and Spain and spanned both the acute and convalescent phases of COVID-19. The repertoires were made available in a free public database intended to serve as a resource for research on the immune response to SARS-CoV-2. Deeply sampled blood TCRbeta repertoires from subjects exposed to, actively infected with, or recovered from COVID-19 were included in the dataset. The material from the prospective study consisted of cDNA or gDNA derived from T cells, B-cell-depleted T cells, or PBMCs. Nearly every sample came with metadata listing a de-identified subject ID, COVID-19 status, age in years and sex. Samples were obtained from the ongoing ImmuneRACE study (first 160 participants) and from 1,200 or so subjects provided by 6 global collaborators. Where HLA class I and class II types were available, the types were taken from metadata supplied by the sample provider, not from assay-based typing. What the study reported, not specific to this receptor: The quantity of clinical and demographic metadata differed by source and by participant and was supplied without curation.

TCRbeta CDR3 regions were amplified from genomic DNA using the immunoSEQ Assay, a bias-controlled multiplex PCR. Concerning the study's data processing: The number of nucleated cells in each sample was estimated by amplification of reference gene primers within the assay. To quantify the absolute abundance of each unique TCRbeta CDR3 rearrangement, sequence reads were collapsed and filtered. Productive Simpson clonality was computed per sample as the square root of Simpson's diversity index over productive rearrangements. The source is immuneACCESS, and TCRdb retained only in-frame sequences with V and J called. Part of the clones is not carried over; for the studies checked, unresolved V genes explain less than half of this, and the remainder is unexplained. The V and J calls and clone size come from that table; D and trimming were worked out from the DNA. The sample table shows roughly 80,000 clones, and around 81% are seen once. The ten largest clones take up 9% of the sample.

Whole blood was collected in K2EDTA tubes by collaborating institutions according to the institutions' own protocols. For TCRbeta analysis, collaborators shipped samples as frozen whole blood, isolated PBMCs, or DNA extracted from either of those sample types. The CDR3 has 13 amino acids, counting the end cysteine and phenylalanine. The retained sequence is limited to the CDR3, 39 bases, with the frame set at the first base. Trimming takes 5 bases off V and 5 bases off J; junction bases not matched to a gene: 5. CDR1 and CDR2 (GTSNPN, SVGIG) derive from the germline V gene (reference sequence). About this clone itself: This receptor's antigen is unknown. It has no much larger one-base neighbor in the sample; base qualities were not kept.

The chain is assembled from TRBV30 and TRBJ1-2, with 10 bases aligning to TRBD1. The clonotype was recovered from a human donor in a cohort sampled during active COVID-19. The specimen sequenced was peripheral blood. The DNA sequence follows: TGTGCCTGGGAGCCGGGACAGGGGTATGGCTACACCTTC. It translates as CAWEPGQGYGYTF.